The clone carrying this TCR beta chain was counted between two and nine times. Its antigen is undetermined. It was via CD45RO/CCR7/CD25/CD127/CD95/CD27 that CD4+ naive, central memory, regulatory and stem cell-like memory cells were sorted. Reverse transcription of all isolated RNA meant that expressed TCRB transcripts were sequenced. Sequencing of naive, central memory and regulatory T cell samples gave an average of approximately 3.8 million reads. Assay used: immunoSEQ multiplex PCR; TCRdb lists only in-frame clones, some missing. This sample has 500,000 to 800,000 clones, with 9.5% to 15% found just once. This sample was included in a study of beta chain features in type 1 diabetes. Looking at the study overall: Across every sample, around 98 million sorted cells were examined in total. Points from the study as a whole: The study found fewer insertions and more deletions at VDJ junctions in type 1 diabetes patients. Within each of all four CD4+ subsets, Type 1 diabetes patients had TCRB CDR3s that were moderately but significantly shorter.

The CDR3 runs to 14 residues. Germline assignment: CDR1 KGHSH and CDR2 LQKENI. V dropped 6 bases and J dropped 0 bases, with 9 bases sitting between them. This chain links TRBV18 with TRBJ2-1; the D is unclear. The origin of this receptor is a man aged 25-45 years with type 1 diabetes. Sequencing was performed on naive CD4+ T cells from blood. Written as DNA, the CDR3 is TGTGCCAGCTCCCCAATAGGCTCCTACAATGAGCAGTTCTTC. This encodes CASSPIGSYNEQFF.